This T cell receptor beta chain was identified in a study of OX40 agonist ivuxolimab in advanced cancers. The CDR3 contains 19 residues. Per the germline V gene, CDR1 is MNHNS and CDR2 is SASEGT. V was pared by 2 bases and J by 0 bases, with 22 bases between. Measured with immunoSEQ multiplex PCR; TCRdb has only the in-frame clones, and not every one. The data contain tens of thousands of clones, about 89% of them singletons. V is TRBV6-1 and J is TRBJ1-1, with D possibly being TRBD1 (6 bases). The sequenced sample was CD4+ or CD8+ T cells sorted from blood, obtained in a trial of the OX40 agonist ivuxolimab. This clonotype originated in an adult with an advanced solid tumor such as melanoma, head and neck, liver or kidney cancer. The CDR3 here is CASSERDTRITLMNTEAFF. In DNA form, the CDR3 reads TGTGCCAGCAGTGAAAGGGACACAAGAATTACCCTTATGAACACTGAAGCTTTCTTT.